One sample yielded the 2 T cell receptor beta chains listed below, sequenced in a study of blood T cell repertoires in COVID-19. Using immunoSEQ multiplex PCR, the repertoire was profiled, and TCRdb retains in-frame clones only, with some absent. Among 250,000 or so clones listed, 92% were seen once. The source material was peripheral blood. These TCRs come from a man aged 30 to 45 with COVID-19, enrolled during active disease.

The genes are TRBV7-9 and TRBJ1-1; no firm D call. The germline CDR1 and CDR2 sequences are SEHNR and FQNEAQ (reference sequence). V was clipped by 1 base and J by 4 bases, with 16 bases between them. The CDR3 has 16 residues. The CDR3 DNA sequence: TGTGCCAGCAGCTTAGTGGGAGGATTGGAGGGCACTGAAGCTTTCTTT. Residues: CASSLVGGLEGTEAFF.

This clone came up a few times. This rearrangement joins TRBV10-1 to TRBJ1-1; D unresolved. With 3 bases removed from V and 1 base from J, the gap between germline ends came to 9 bases. Looked up from germline, CDR1 is WNHNN and CDR2 is SYGVQD (reference sequence). CDR3 size: 14 residues. The CDR3, as DNA: TGCGCCAGCAGTGAATACGGGGAGAACACTGAAGCTTTCTTT. Its translation: CASSEYGENTEAFF.